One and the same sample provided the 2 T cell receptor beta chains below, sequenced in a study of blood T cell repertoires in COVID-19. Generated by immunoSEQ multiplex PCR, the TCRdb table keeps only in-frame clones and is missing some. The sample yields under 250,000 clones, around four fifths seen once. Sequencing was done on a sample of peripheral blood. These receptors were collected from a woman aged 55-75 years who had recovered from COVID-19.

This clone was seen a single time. The CDR3 coding sequence is TGTGCCTGGAGTGTAGCTGGGGCCCCCCGGTTCCAGACCCAGTACTTC. Residues: CAWSVAGAPRFQTQYF. V and J are TRBV30 and TRBJ2-5; D possibly corresponds to TRBD1 (5 bases). CDR1 is GTSNPN and CDR2 is SVGIG in the germline V gene (reference sequence). Trimming took off 0 bases at V and 6 bases at J, with 20 bases between the two ends. The CDR3 is made up of 16 amino acids.

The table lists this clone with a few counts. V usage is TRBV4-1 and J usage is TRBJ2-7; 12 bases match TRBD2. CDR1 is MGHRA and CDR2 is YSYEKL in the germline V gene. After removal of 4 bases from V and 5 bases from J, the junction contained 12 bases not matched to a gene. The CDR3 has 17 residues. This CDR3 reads CASSPSRGLAGGNEQYF. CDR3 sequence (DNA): TGCGCCAGCAGCCCCTCGCGAGGGCTAGCGGGGGGGAACGAGCAGTACTTC.